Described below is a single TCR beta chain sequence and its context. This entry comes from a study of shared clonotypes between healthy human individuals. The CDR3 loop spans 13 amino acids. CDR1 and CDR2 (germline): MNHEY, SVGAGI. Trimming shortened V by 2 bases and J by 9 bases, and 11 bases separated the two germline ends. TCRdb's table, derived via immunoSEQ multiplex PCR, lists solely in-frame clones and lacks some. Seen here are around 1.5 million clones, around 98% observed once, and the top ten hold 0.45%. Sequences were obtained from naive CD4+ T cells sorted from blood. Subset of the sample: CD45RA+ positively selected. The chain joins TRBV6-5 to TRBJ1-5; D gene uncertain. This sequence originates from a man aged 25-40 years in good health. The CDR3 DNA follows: TGTGCCAGCAGTTACGGCGACCTGGGGCCCCAGCATTTT. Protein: CASSYGDLGPQHF.